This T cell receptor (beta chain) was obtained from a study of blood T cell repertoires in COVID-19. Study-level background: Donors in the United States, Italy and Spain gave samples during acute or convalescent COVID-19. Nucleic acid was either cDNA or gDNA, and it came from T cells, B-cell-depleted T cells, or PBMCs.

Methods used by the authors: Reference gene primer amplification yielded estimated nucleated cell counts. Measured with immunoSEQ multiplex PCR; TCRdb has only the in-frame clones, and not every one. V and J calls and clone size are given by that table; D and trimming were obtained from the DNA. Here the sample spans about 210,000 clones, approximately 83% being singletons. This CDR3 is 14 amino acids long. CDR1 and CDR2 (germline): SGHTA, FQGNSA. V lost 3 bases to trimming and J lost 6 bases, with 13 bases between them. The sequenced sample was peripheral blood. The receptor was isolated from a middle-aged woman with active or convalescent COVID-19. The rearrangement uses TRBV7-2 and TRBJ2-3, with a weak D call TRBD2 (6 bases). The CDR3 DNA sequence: TGTGCCAGCAGCTTGAGTCGGGCGGGGGATACGCAGTATTTT. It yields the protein CASSLSRAGDTQYF.